The 26 T cell receptor beta chains in this list originate from one sample, sequenced in a study of T cell responses to AZD1222 COVID-19 vaccine. Profiled with immunoSEQ multiplex PCR; TCRdb holds only in-frame clones, not every one. Of 120,000 to 150,000 clones listed, roughly 80% are singletons. The source material was peripheral blood, sampled on day 0 of MenACWY control vaccination. These receptor sequences come from an adult in good health.

The V and J genes are TRBV11-2 and TRBJ2-2; D not resolved. Germline CDR1 reads SGHAT; CDR2 reads FQNNGV. The CDR3 loop spans 14 amino acids. Trimming pared 2 bases from V and 4 bases from J, leaving 8 bases between. The CDR3 sequence: CASSLSFSTGELFF. The CDR3 region has the DNA TGTGCCAGCAGCTTATCCTTCAGCACCGGGGAGCTGTTTTTT. The full variable domain, its missing parts supplied by reference TRBV11-2 and TRBJ2-2, is EAGVAQSPRYKIIEKRQSVAFWCNPISGHATLYWYQQILGQGPKLLIQFQNNGVVDDSQLPKDRFSAERLKGVDSTLKIQPAKLEDSAVYLCASSLSFSTGELFFGEGSRLTVL.

J is TRBJ1-1 and V is TRBV5-1, with D perhaps matching TRBD1 (5 bases). In germline, CDR1 is SGHRS, CDR2 YFSETQ. V was cut by 0 bases and J by 2 bases, with 14 bases left in between. The CDR3 consists of 16 residues. CDR3 coding DNA: TGCGCCAGCAGCTTGGGGGGCCCGCATGGAAACACTGAAGCTTTCTTT. It is translated as CASSLGGPHGNTEAFF.

This clone has a handful of counts. The chain has TRBV24-1 and TRBJ1-5; TRBD1 is a possible D gene (5 bases). Germline lookup yields CDR1 KGHDR and CDR2 SFDVKD. CDR3 length: 12 residues. Trimming pared 3 bases from V and 10 bases from J, leaving 9 bases between. The CDR3 spells CATSDGGGPQHF. In DNA form, the CDR3 reads TGTGCCACCAGTGATGGGGGAGGCCCCCAGCATTTT.

In this sample, this clone turned up a few times. This chain links TRBV5-4 with TRBJ1-3, with TRBD1 as a possible D gene (5 bases). Germline V CDR1 and CDR2: SGHNT, YYREEE (reference sequence). Trimming took off 0 bases at V and 8 bases at J, with 9 bases between the two ends. The CDR3 is 13 residues long. The CDR3 here is CASSLAGRDTIYF. The CDR3 coding sequence is TGTGCCAGCAGCTTGGCCGGCAGGGACACCATATATTTT.

Worth noting for this clone: At the DNA level, this CDR3 is encoded by other sequences in the same sample as well. The CDR3 sequence: CASSLGSYNSPLHF. The DNA for the CDR3 is TGTGCCAGCAGCCTTGGCTCCTATAATTCACCCCTCCACTTT. The genes are TRBV14 and TRBJ1-6; no clear D. The CDR3 totals 14 residues. Deletions cut 4 bases from V and 0 bases from J, with 4 bases between. The germline CDR1 and CDR2 sequences are SGHDN and FVKESK.

This chain joins TRBV24-1 and TRBJ1-5; D might be TRBD1 (6 bases). There are 13 residues in the CDR3. CDR1 KGHDR and CDR2 SFDVKD come from the germline V gene. Trimming shortened V by 9 bases and J by 10 bases, and 18 bases separated the two germline ends. Here the CDR3 reads CATSMGGSDPQHF. The CDR3 bases are TGTGCCACCTCGATGGGGGGCTCAGACCCCCAGCATTTT.

This clone occurred a few times. The J gene is TRBJ2-4, the V gene TRBV18; tentatively, D is TRBD1 or TRBD2 (5 bases each). This CDR3 region has 16 residues. Trimming took off 8 bases at V and 7 bases at J, with 24 bases between the two ends. Germline values: CDR1 KGHSH, CDR2 LQKENI. The CDR3 here is CASPPEGLGAFNIQYF. The CDR3, as DNA: TGTGCCAGCCCCCCCGAGGGTTTAGGGGCCTTTAACATTCAGTACTTC.

V is TRBV2 and J is TRBJ1-1; D call uncertain. The V gene's germline CDR1 is SNHLY and CDR2 FYNNEI. With 2 bases removed from V and 2 bases from J, the gap between germline ends came to 9 bases. The CDR3 contains 14 residues. CDR3 loop: CASSELDTNTEAFF. The CDR3 nucleotides are TGTGCCAGCAGTGAATTAGACACAAACACTGAAGCTTTCTTT. The complete variable domain, with remaining parts taken from reference TRBV2 and TRBJ1-1, reads EPEVTQTPSHQVTQMGQEVILRCVPISNHLYFYWYRQILGQKVEFLVSFYNNEISEKSEIFDDQFSVERPDGSNFTLKIRSTKLEDSAMYFCASSELDTNTEAFFGQGTRLTVV.

The chain links TRBV5-5 to TRBJ2-2; D may correspond to TRBD1 or TRBD2 (6 bases each). In germline, CDR1 is SGHKS, CDR2 YYEKEE (reference sequence). Trimming took off 2 bases at V and 7 bases at J, with 15 bases between the two ends. The CDR3 spans 15 residues. The DNA for the CDR3 is TGTGCCAGCAGCTTCGCTTCAGGGGAGGTCGGGGAGCTGTTTTTT. Protein: CASSFASGEVGELFF.

This rearrangement joins TRBV2 to TRBJ2-1; 7 bases line up with TRBD1. The germline V gene encodes CDR1 SNHLY and CDR2 FYNNEI. The V segment lost 4 bases and the J segment 6 bases; nucleotides outside the gene matches: 6. The CDR3 sequence is 14 residues long. The CDR3 protein is CASSVQGRGNEQFF. The CDR3 bases are TGTGCCAGCAGTGTACAGGGGAGAGGCAATGAGCAGTTCTTC. The entire variable domain, with the rest obtained from reference TRBV2 and TRBJ2-1, is as follows: EPEVTQTPSHQVTQMGQEVILRCVPISNHLYFYWYRQILGQKVEFLVSFYNNEISEKSEIFDDQFSVERPDGSNFTLKIRSTKLEDSAMYFCASSVQGRGNEQFFGPGTRLTVL.

The J gene is TRBJ2-3, the V gene TRBV3-1 (or the pseudogene TRBV3-2); 15 bases align to TRBD2. Germline V CDR1 and CDR2: LGHDT, YNNKEL (reference sequence). The CDR3 has 18 residues. V shed 0 bases, J shed 5 bases, and the junction held 6 bases outside the gene matches. The CDR3 bases are TGTGCCAGCAGCCAAGATTCGGGACTAGCGGGGGGTGGAGATACGCAGTATTTT. It codes for CASSQDSGLAGGGDTQYF.

The genes are TRBV4-1 and TRBJ2-1; TRBD1 might be the D (6 bases). The length of the CDR3 is 15 residues. The V end was cut by 3 bases, the J end by 6 bases, with 15 bases between. The germline gives CDR1 MGHRA, CDR2 YSYEKL. The CDR3 reads CASSHTGVGGNEQFF. The CDR3 nucleotides read TGCGCCAGCAGCCATACCGGGGTAGGGGGCAATGAGCAGTTCTTC.

The chain's CDR3 is CASQSGGGTDTQYF. The CDR3 DNA follows: TGCGCCAGCCAAAGCGGGGGCGGCACAGATACGCAGTATTTT. The gene calls are TRBV10-2 and TRBJ2-3, with 8 bases that match TRBD2. The CDR3 runs 14 residues. CDR1 WSHSY and CDR2 SAAADI come from the germline V gene. J gave up 1 base and V 8 bases, and 5 bases lay outside the gene matches.

The chain uses TRBV6-6 and TRBJ1-1; tentatively, D is TRBD1 (6 bases). This CDR3 is 14 amino acids long. V lost 4 bases, J lost 8 bases, and 17 bases lay in between. CDR1 and CDR2 from the germline V gene are MNHNY and SVGAGI (reference sequence). For the CDR3, the DNA is TGTGCCAGCAGTTCGGGGGCAGCTTCCGCGGAAGCTTTCTTT. The encoded protein is CASSSGAASAEAFF.

This clone was counted a single time. The chain joins TRBV9 to TRBJ2-2; weak D call: TRBD1 (6 bases). Trimming left V 4 bases short and J 4 bases short, with 14 bases between. The CDR3 sequence is 15 residues long. CDR1 is SGDLS, CDR2 YYNGEE, per germline. This CDR3 is CASSPGRGGTGELFF. Here the CDR3 DNA reads TGTGCCAGCAGCCCCGGCAGGGGCGGCACCGGGGAGCTGTTTTTT.

With regard to this clone: One junction end does not reproduce the germline sequence, and a read error may be involved. The chain couples TRBV4-1 to TRBJ1-5; D may be TRBD1 (5 bases). Germline V lookup: CDR1 MGHRA, CDR2 YSYEKL. CDR3 size: 15 residues. CDR3 DNA: TGTGCCAGCAGCCGGGCCGGTGAGAGGGACCAGCCCCAGCATTTT. It yields the protein CASSRAGERDQPQHF.

This clone has just one count. V gene TRBV19 combines with J gene TRBJ1-3, with D hard to call. V lost 7 bases and J lost 0, with 13 bases in between. The CDR3 consists of 15 residues. The germline V gene encodes CDR1 LNHDA and CDR2 SQIVND (reference sequence). CDR3 sequence reads: CASTMYGVSGNTIYF. CDR3 DNA: TGTGCCAGTACCATGTACGGAGTCTCTGGAAACACCATATATTTT.

This clone was seen more than once but under ten times. CDR3 sequence: CASSLLPGTGPRLVFF. The CDR3 DNA is TGTGCCAGCAGCTTGCTCCCCGGGACAGGACCCCGATTGGTGTTTTTT. The rearrangement joins TRBV5-6 to TRBJ1-4; 8 bases match TRBD1. V was clipped by 1 base and J by 15 bases; unmatched bases: 17. The CDR3 is 16 amino acids. Germline V lookup: CDR1 SGHDT, CDR2 YYEEEE.

The chain uses TRBV4-1 and TRBJ2-1, with D perhaps TRBD1 (6 bases). Germline assignment: CDR1 MGHRA and CDR2 YSYEKL. V was cut by 1 base and J by 0 bases, with 10 bases left in between. The CDR3 is 16 residues long. The CDR3 protein is CASSQGQASSYNEQFF. The CDR3 DNA reads TGCGCCAGCAGCCAAGGACAGGCGAGCTCCTACAATGAGCAGTTCTTC.

V and J are TRBV5-1 and TRBJ1-5; no clear D. Germline CDR1 SGHRS, CDR2 YFSETQ. The CDR3 spans 16 residues. V lost 5 bases and J 4 bases, leaving 19 bases between the germline ends. The CDR3 loop reads CASREEGGIGNQPQHF. The CDR3 DNA follows: TGCGCCAGCAGGGAGGAGGGAGGGATTGGGAATCAGCCCCAGCATTTT.

In this sample, this clone turned up once. V and J are TRBV10-3 and TRBJ2-5; TRBD1 aligns across 7 bases. The CDR3 totals 13 residues. V lost 6 bases, J lost 1 base, and 2 bases stayed unmatched. Per germline, CDR1 ENHRY and CDR2 SYGVKD. The DNA for the CDR3 is TGTGCCATCAGCAAGGGGGCCCAAGAGACCCAGTACTTC. It is translated as CAISKGAQETQYF.

The chain uses TRBV19 and TRBJ1-6; tentative D call: TRBD1 (5 bases). Germline V gene lookup returns CDR1 LNHDA and CDR2 SQIVND (reference sequence). The germline V and J ends were trimmed by 3 bases and 8 bases, with 11 bases remaining between them. The CDR3 is 14 amino acids. CDR3 nucleotides: TGTGCCAGTAGTATTTCGGCAGGGTATTCACCCCTCCACTTT. Translation: CASSISAGYSPLHF.

The V and J genes are TRBV7-9 and TRBJ1-6, with D maybe TRBD1 (6 bases). Germline CDR1 SEHNR, CDR2 FQNEAQ (reference sequence). This CDR3 spans 13 amino acids. The germline V and J ends were trimmed by 6 bases and 7 bases, with 10 bases remaining between them. CDR3 loop: CASSEQGNSPLHF. The CDR3, as DNA: TGTGCCAGCAGTGAACAGGGAAATTCACCCCTCCACTTT.

The rearrangement joins TRBV5-1 to TRBJ2-4; 10 positions agree with TRBD1. From germline, CDR1 is SGHRS and CDR2 YFSETQ. The CDR3 is 18 residues long. After removal of 4 bases from V and 2 bases from J, the junction contained 12 bases not matched to a gene. CDR3 protein: CASSALPGTGVTKNIQYF. The DNA of the CDR3 is TGCGCCAGCAGCGCCCTTCCCGGGACAGGGGTTACCAAAAACATTCAGTACTTC.

Details on this clone: This sample also contains other DNA sequences that code for the same CDR3. This chain joins TRBV18 and TRBJ1-1, with 9 bases that match TRBD1. The CDR3 runs to 14 residues. V gave up 3 bases and J gave up 2 bases; unmatched junction bases: 1. Germline V CDR1 and CDR2: KGHSH, LQKENI. The CDR3 loop reads CASSPGQGNTEAFF. CDR3 DNA sequence: TGTGCCAGCTCACCGGGACAGGGAAACACTGAAGCTTTCTTT.

The rearrangement uses TRBV5-5 and TRBJ1-3; the D gene is possibly TRBD1 (5 bases). The length of the CDR3 is 18 residues. Germline V gene data show CDR1 as SGHKS and CDR2 as YYEKEE (reference sequence). The V end was cut by 2 bases, the J end by 0 bases, with 18 bases between. CDR3 DNA: TGTGCCAGCAGCTTTTCTCTTCTTGGCCAGGGCTCTGGAAACACCATATATTTT. The encoded protein is CASSFSLLGQGSGNTIYF.